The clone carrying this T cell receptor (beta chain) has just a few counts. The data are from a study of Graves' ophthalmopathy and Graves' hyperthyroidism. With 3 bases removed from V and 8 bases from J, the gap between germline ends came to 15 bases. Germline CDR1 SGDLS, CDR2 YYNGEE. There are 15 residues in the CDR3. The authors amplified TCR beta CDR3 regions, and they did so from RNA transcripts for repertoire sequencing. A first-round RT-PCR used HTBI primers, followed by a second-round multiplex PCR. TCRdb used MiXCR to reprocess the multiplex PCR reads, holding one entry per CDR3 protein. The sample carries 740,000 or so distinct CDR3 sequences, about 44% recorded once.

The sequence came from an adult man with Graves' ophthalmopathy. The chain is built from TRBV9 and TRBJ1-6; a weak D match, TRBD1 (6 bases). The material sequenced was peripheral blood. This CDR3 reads CASSARGGGDSPLHF. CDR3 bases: TGTGCCAGCAGCGCCCGAGGAGGGGGGGATTCACCCCTCCACTTT. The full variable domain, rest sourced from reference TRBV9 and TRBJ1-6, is DSGVTQTPKHLITATGQRVTLRCSPRSGDLSVYWYQQSLDQGLQFLIQYYNGEERAKGNILERFSAQQFPDLHSELNLSSLELGDSALYFCASSARGGGDSPLHFGNGTRLTVT.